The count of the clone carrying this T cell receptor beta chain is one. Antigen unknown. The ViraFEST assay expanded antigen-specific CD4+ T cells with viral peptide pools before sequencing. Culture lasted about ten days before CD4+ T cell isolation. From March to December 2020, the person had a SARS-CoV-2 infection that was confirmed by PCR. They grew 1.8 million or so PBMC in each well, adding about 9.5 IU/ml IL-2 and roughly 9.3 ug/ml peptides. Both day 3 and day 7 saw half the medium replaced with IL-2 medium. These data are taken from a study of vaccination effects on CD4 cells after COVID-19. Findings and caveats of the study: Spike-reactive clones detected post-vaccine in convalescents consisted mainly of new vaccine-induced clones.

Germline loops: CDR1 SQVTM, CDR2 ANQGSEA. This CDR3 comprises 14 residues. Trimming stripped 8 bases from V and 1 base from J, with 17 bases between. The assay was immunoSEQ multiplex PCR, and TCRdb's table has in-frame clones only and misses some. The sample shows approximately 30,000 clones, 72% of them seen only once. The sequenced sample was CD4+ T cells from PBMCs cultured with a peptide pool, obtained before COVID-19 vaccination. The source of this sequence is a human donor who had a prior SARS-CoV-2 infection. V gene TRBV29-1 combines with J gene TRBJ1-2; no clear D gene. The DNA for the CDR3 is TGCAGCATATTAGTTGGCAGCGGTAACTATGGCTACACCTTC. It encodes CSILVGSGNYGYTF. Full variable domain (rest looked up from reference TRBV29-1 and TRBJ1-2): SAVISQKPSRDICQRGTSLTIQCQVDSQVTMMFWYRQQPGQSLTLIATANQGSEATYESGFVIDKFPISRPNLTFSTLTVSNMSPEDSSIYLCSILVGSGNYGYTFGSGTRLTVV.